A selection of T cell receptor beta chains follows, all from one sample in a study of PD-1 blockade in classical Hodgkin lymphoma. Here immunoSEQ multiplex PCR was the method, and the copy in TCRdb shows in-frame clones only, minus some. The sample yields approximately 93,000 clones, roughly 78% seen once. The sample here was peripheral blood mononuclear cells (PBMCs), taken before the fourth cycle of nivolumab. The receptors were sampled from a human donor with classical Hodgkin lymphoma. The conserved cysteine and the conserved F or W are not part of the CDR3 here. The order of the fields is V gene, D gene, J gene, CDR3 protein. A D gene is named only where the DNA matches it firmly.

TRBV10-3	TRBD1	TRBJ1-5	AISEYGTGGQPQH
TRBV5-6	.	TRBJ1-3	ASSLTVSGNTIY
TRBV28	.	TRBJ1-2	ASSVQGAYGYT
TRBV4-2	TRBD2	TRBJ2-3	ASSQVSGSGGADTQY
TRBV30	TRBD2	TRBJ2-1	AWSRASGSYNEQF
TRBV7-2	.	TRBJ2-5	ASSLDPGNQETQY
TRBV6-6	.	TRBJ1-2	ASRTGTRLWDGYT
TRBV10-3	TRBD1	TRBJ1-1	AISEGTGEAF
TRBV12-1	.	TRBJ1-6	ASSCSRREFNNSPLH
TRBV18	TRBD1	TRBJ1-2	ASSPQGAGVYGYT
TRBV6-5	.	TRBJ2-7	ATRGAYEQY
TRBV27	.	TRBJ1-1	ASSLAFRTGGRTEAF
TRBV5-1	.	TRBJ2-7	ASSLPGSLEQY